The T cell receptor beta chain described here comes from a study of blood T cell repertoires in COVID-19. Study at large: Samples came from the United States, Italy and Spain, spanning acute and convalescent COVID-19. The cDNA or gDNA used as material had been derived from T cells, B-cell-depleted T cells, or PBMCs.

The V end lost 6 bases, the J end lost 1 base, and 12 bases lay between the germline ends. Germline assignment: CDR1 SNHLY and CDR2 FYNNEI. CDR3 length: 14 residues. In the authors' methods: By means of reference gene primer amplification, nucleated cell counts were estimated. The protocol was immunoSEQ multiplex PCR, while the TCRdb copy is restricted to in-frame clones and leaves out a portion. That table furnishes V, J and clone size, whereas the DNA furnished D and trimming. Here the sample spans 60,000 or so clones, around four fifths being singletons. The receptor's source is a man older than 75 with acute or convalescent COVID-19. The sequenced sample consisted of peripheral blood. The J gene is TRBJ1-1, the V gene TRBV2; D is uncertain. The CDR3 DNA reads as TGTGCCAGCAGCGGACTCGGGCGGAACACTGAAGCTTTCTTT. It specifies CASSGLGRNTEAFF.